This T cell receptor beta chain was retrieved from a study of identical twins. Whole-study findings and limits: While abundant cord blood beta clonotypes carried fewer insertions, memory repertoires showed no such pattern. There is a chance that invariant MAIT and iNKT cells partially muddied zero-insertion analyses.

The V end lost 8 bases, the J end lost 3 bases, and 23 bases lay between the germline ends. The germline V gene encodes CDR1 MDHEN and CDR2 SYDVKM. CDR3 length: 17 amino acids. Note on this clonotype: Its target is not known.

Template switching added a universal primer binding site, and final cDNA carried unique molecular identifiers. TCRdb re-derived calls from the 5' RACE reads in MiXCR, one entry per CDR3 protein. The repertoire holds about 530,000 distinct CDR3 sequences, about 20% seen once, with around 0.47% in the top ten. The same sample was also used in a study of yellow fever vaccine responses in identical twins.

The source of this sequence is a woman younger than 35 in good health. The chain carries TRBV28 and TRBJ2-1, with D possibly TRBD1 on 5 matching bases. The specimen sequenced was CD4+ T cells sorted from blood. The CDR3 DNA reads as TGTGCCAGCCTACCGGTGAAGGGGTCCAAGATCTACAATGAGCAGTTCTTC. It encodes CASLPVKGSKIYNEQFF.